This T cell receptor beta chain was captured in a study of T cell changes during pregnancy in multiple sclerosis. Libraries were prepared by immunoSEQ multiplex PCR; TCRdb keeps only in-frame clonotypes and omits some of them. The repertoire includes 30,000 or so clones, approximately 91% of them detected once, and around 6.8% sits in the top ten. The CDR3 totals 15 residues. Germline-derived CDR1 and CDR2 are MDHEN and SYDVKM. Trimming left V 3 bases short and J 5 bases short, with 17 bases between. The chain couples TRBV28 to TRBJ2-7; tentative D call: TRBD2 (5 bases). This specimen was CD8+ T cells from peripheral blood mononuclear cells, taken after pregnancy. The sequence derives from a female donor with multiple sclerosis, enrolled in a pregnancy study. The CDR3 DNA sequence: TGTGCCAGCAGTTTTTACGGAGGAAACTCTCACGAGCAGTACTTC. It specifies CASSFYGGNSHEQYF.